This TCR beta chain was retrieved from a study of control samples from healthy donors and cancer patients. Sequencing was performed with immunoSEQ multiplex PCR; in TCRdb, only in-frame clones are kept and a portion is missing. This table has 150,000 to 200,000 clones, 90% to 95% appearing once. The CDR3 runs to 19 residues. Germline trimming cut 3 bases from V and 1 base from J; bases unmatched to any gene: 18. Germline V gene lookup returns CDR1 LNHNV and CDR2 YYDKDF (reference sequence). Sequences were obtained from blood. The sequence came from a woman aged 18-29 years in good health. This chain connects TRBV15 to TRBJ2-7, with 7 bases identical to TRBD2. The CDR3 nucleotides read TGTGCCACCAGCAGTCAAACTATCCCGATCGGGAGGCCTTCCTACGAGCAGTACTTC. Its protein is CATSSQTIPIGRPSYEQYF.